These T cell receptor beta chains were read from a single sample in a study of blood T cells in healthy people across ages. TCRdb passed the 5' RACE reads through MiXCR, listing each CDR3 protein once. This sample has approximately 1,000,000 distinct CDR3 sequences, with over 35% found just once. The specimen was blood. Receptor source: a woman aged 55-69 years in good health. Both conserved end residues are part of each CDR3. A D gene is named only where the DNA matches it firmly. Size values are once, few and many counts, or a class for expanded clones, and some rows have none.

clone_size	v_call	d_call	j_call	cdr3_aa	cdr3_nt
once	TRBV14	NA	TRBJ2-1	CASSRGDGVYNEQFF	TGTGCCAGCAGCCGGGGGGACGGGGTCTACAATGAGCAGTTCTTC
NA	TRBV20-1	TRBD1	TRBJ2-3	CSARGTDRTDTQYF	TGCAGTGCTAGGGGGACAGATCGCACAGATACGCAGTATTTT
few	TRBV6-1	NA	TRBJ2-5	CASSEAEGTPYF	TGTGCCAGCAGTGAAGCGGAGGGGACCCCGTACTTC
NA	TRBV13	TRBD2	TRBJ2-1	CASSVYGTSGRRSYNEQFF	TGTGCCAGCAGCGTATACGGGACTAGCGGGAGACGGTCCTACAATGAGCAGTTCTTC
NA	TRBV27	NA	TRBJ2-3	CASSFREGSDTQYF	TGTGCCAGCAGTTTCAGGGAAGGTTCAGATACGCAGTATTTT
once	TRBV9	NA	TRBJ2-5	CASSVEADFLGETQYF	TGTGCCAGCAGCGTAGAAGCCGACTTTCTCGGGGAGACCCAGTACTTC
NA	TRBV5-8	TRBD1	TRBJ2-4	CASSLEGTGMNIQYF	TGTGCCAGCAGCTTGGAAGGGACAGGGATGAACATTCAGTACTTC
NA	TRBV6-2/TRBV6-3	TRBD2	TRBJ2-1	CASSFTIAGGSFYNEQFF	TGTGCCAGCAGTTTCACCATAGCGGGAGGGTCATTCTACAATGAGCAGTTCTTC
NA	TRBV7-2	NA	TRBJ2-5	CASSPTQRAPYF	TGTGCCAGCAGCCCAACCCAGAGGGCCCCGTACTTC
NA	TRBV1	NA	TRBJ2-4	CTSSPELAGDTKNIQYF	TGCACCAGCAGCCCGGAACTAGCGGGAGACACCAAAAACATTCAGTACTTC
few	TRBV29-1	NA	TRBJ2-3	CSAEGATRGIDTQYF	TGCAGCGCCGAAGGGGCCACTAGGGGAATAGATACGCAGTATTTT
few	TRBV7-2	NA	TRBJ2-1	CASSLVVTGWNEQFF	TGTGCCAGCAGCTTAGTGGTAACAGGGTGGAATGAGCAGTTCTTC
NA	TRBV12-3/TRBV12-4	NA	TRBJ1-5	CASSPDRGQSDNQPQHF	TGTGCCAGCAGCCCGGATCGGGGCCAGAGCGACAATCAGCCCCAGCATTTT
NA	TRBV24-1	NA	TRBJ2-3	CATSSNRGGTDTQYF	TGTGCCACCAGTTCTAACAGGGGGGGGACAGATACGCAGTATTTT
few	TRBV10-3	TRBD1	TRBJ2-6	CAISGQGTGLSGANVLTF	TGTGCCATCAGTGGCCAGGGGACAGGGCTCTCTGGGGCCAACGTCCTGACTTTC
NA	TRBV7-2	NA	TRBJ2-7	CASSVQGDYEQYF	TGTGCCAGCAGCGTGCAGGGAGACTACGAGCAGTACTTC
few	TRBV10-1	NA	TRBJ2-3	CASRSGSSTDTQYF	TGCGCCAGCAGAAGCGGTTCTAGCACAGATACGCAGTATTTT
NA	TRBV6-2/TRBV6-3	TRBD1	TRBJ1-1	CASSPPTGTTEAFF	TGTGCCAGCAGTCCACCGACAGGGACCACTGAAGCTTTCTTT
NA	TRBV28	TRBD2	TRBJ2-1	CAGGTSSYNEQFF	TGTGCCGGGGGGACTAGCTCCTACAATGAGCAGTTCTTC
few	TRBV12-3/TRBV12-4	NA	TRBJ2-6	CASSLTRTAGANVLTF	TGTGCCAGCAGCCTCACACGGACAGCTGGGGCCAACGTCCTGACTTTC